These T cell receptor beta chains were read from a single sample in a study of blood T cells in healthy people across ages. TCRdb fed the 5' RACE reads into MiXCR, producing one record per CDR3 protein. The sample contains 1,500,000 or so distinct CDR3 sequences, around 40% of which appear only once. The sample taken for sequencing was blood. The receptors were gathered from a woman under 30 in good health. The CDR3 runs from the conserved cysteine through the conserved F or W. Each record gives: V gene, J gene, CDR3 protein.

v_call: TRBV4-1
j_call: TRBJ1-6
cdr3_aa: CASSQMGRENSPLHF

v_call: TRBV3-1
j_call: TRBJ1-6
cdr3_aa: CASSLGQGLNSPLHF

v_call: TRBV7-2
j_call: TRBJ1-2
cdr3_aa: CASSLITGTYGYTF

v_call: TRBV7-2
j_call: TRBJ2-5
cdr3_aa: CASSLLRQGEQYF

v_call: TRBV27
j_call: TRBJ2-7
cdr3_aa: CASSVVSSYEQYF

v_call: TRBV9
j_call: TRBJ2-5
cdr3_aa: CASSSLGAGAETQYF

v_call: TRBV3-1
j_call: TRBJ2-3
cdr3_aa: CASKLGLADYTDTQYF

v_call: TRBV6-2/TRBV6-3
j_call: TRBJ2-5
cdr3_aa: CASSSPPGQETQYF

v_call: TRBV4-2
j_call: TRBJ1-6
cdr3_aa: CASSHETANSPLHF

v_call: TRBV6-5
j_call: TRBJ2-7
cdr3_aa: CASSYAMVQGIQYF

v_call: TRBV6-2/TRBV6-3
j_call: TRBJ2-1
cdr3_aa: CASSYKLAGTYNEQFF

v_call: TRBV19
j_call: TRBJ1-2
cdr3_aa: CAGSRPGQGVYGYTF

v_call: TRBV6-2/TRBV6-3
j_call: TRBJ2-1
cdr3_aa: CASSKLALSSYNEQFF

v_call: TRBV24-1
j_call: .
cdr3_aa: CATSDLRLNNEQYF

v_call: TRBV11-3
j_call: TRBJ2-3
cdr3_aa: CASSLGNSGGTDTQYF

v_call: TRBV6-2/TRBV6-3
j_call: TRBJ2-5
cdr3_aa: CASSYSPGETQYF

v_call: TRBV20-1
j_call: TRBJ1-5
cdr3_aa: CSARPMADRNQPQHF

v_call: TRBV13
j_call: TRBJ1-6
cdr3_aa: CASSSRRQGPGSPLHF

v_call: TRBV3-1
j_call: TRBJ2-1
cdr3_aa: CASSRGGNEQFF

v_call: TRBV4-2
j_call: TRBJ2-1
cdr3_aa: CASSGGRDYEQFF

v_call: TRBV6-5
j_call: TRBJ2-3
cdr3_aa: CASRGFTGTTDTQYF

v_call: TRBV28
j_call: TRBJ2-1
cdr3_aa: CTTEGVSYNEQFF

v_call: TRBV7-2
j_call: TRBJ2-7
cdr3_aa: CASSFTAGDLYEQYF

v_call: TRBV6-5
j_call: TRBJ2-3
cdr3_aa: CASSPEVGTDTQYF

v_call: TRBV11-1
j_call: TRBJ2-7
cdr3_aa: CASSTPTEEYEQYF

v_call: TRBV20-1
j_call: TRBJ1-2
cdr3_aa: CSAKQGARSYGYTF

v_call: TRBV5-1
j_call: TRBJ2-7
cdr3_aa: CASSPAGGHNYEQYF

v_call: TRBV27
j_call: TRBJ1-1
cdr3_aa: CASSLGQGVYGAFF